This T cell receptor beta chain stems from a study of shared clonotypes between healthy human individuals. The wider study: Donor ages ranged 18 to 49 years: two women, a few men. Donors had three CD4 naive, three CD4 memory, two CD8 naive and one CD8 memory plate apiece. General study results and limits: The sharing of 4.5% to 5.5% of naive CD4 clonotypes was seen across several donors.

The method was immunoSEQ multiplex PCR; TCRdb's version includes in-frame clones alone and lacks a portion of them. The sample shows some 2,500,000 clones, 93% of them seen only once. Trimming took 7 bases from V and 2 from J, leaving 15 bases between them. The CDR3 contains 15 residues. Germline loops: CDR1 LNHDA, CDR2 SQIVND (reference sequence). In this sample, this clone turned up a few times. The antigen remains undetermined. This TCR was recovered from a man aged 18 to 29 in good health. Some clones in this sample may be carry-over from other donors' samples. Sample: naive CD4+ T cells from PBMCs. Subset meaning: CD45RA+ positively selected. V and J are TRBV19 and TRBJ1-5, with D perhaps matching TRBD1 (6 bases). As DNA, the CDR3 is TGTGCCAGTACCACCCCTCCAGGGGGCAATCAGCCCCAGCATTTT. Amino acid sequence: CASTTPPGGNQPQHF.